The 11 T cell receptor beta chains presented below share a single source sample, sequenced in a study of control samples from healthy donors and cancer patients (dated by TCRdb to 2020 to 2022). Libraries came from the immunoSEQ multiplex PCR assay. TCRdb retrieved this table from immuneACCESS and kept in-frame rearrangements only. Not all clones are present; in checked studies, unresolved V genes account for under half, and no reason is known for the remainder. Recorded for this sample are 150,000 to 200,000 clones; 92% of them occurred a single time. The ten most abundant clones make up 0.65% to 0.75% of the sample. Sequencing input: blood. Source of these receptors: a woman between 25 and 40 years old in good health.

The rearrangement joins TRBV27 to TRBJ2-1, with TRBD2 matching 8 bases. CDR3 length: 15 residues. Germline V CDR1 and CDR2: MNHEY, SMNVEV (reference sequence). Trimming took 3 bases from V and 7 from J; bases not matched to a gene: 8. The CDR3 loop reads CASSFRLALGNEQFF. CDR3 DNA: TGTGCCAGCAGTTTTCGACTAGCGCTAGGGAATGAGCAGTTCTTC.

The V gene is TRBV7-9, the J gene TRBJ2-1; 12 positions agree with TRBD2. The germline CDR1 and CDR2 sequences are SEHNR and FQNEAQ (reference sequence). The CDR3 contains 17 residues. The ends lost 8 bases at V and 1 base at J; junction bases unmatched: 9. The CDR3 region is CASLLAGGPISYNEQFF. The CDR3 DNA reads TGTGCCAGCCTACTAGCGGGAGGCCCAATTTCCTACAATGAGCAGTTCTTC.

The chain carries TRBV5-4 and TRBJ2-7, with a tentative D call TRBD2 (6 bases). V lost 2 bases and J lost 2, with 11 bases in between. Germline CDR1 reads SGHNT; CDR2 reads YYREEE (reference sequence). CDR3 size: 14 residues. The CDR3 here is CASSFWRDPYEQYF. DNA for the CDR3: TGTGCCAGCAGCTTCTGGCGGGACCCCTACGAGCAGTACTTC.

V and J are TRBV10-1 and TRBJ2-1; D is undetermined. V dropped 6 bases and J dropped 10 bases, with 4 bases sitting between them. The CDR3 totals 9 residues. CDR1 is WNHNN and CDR2 is SYGVQD in the germline V gene (reference sequence). CDR3 sequence (DNA): TGCGCCAGCAGGAAGGAGCAGTTCTTC. Its protein is CASRKEQFF.

The chain joins TRBV19 to TRBJ1-1; D is ambiguous. The length of the CDR3 is 15 residues. Germline lookup yields CDR1 LNHDA and CDR2 SQIVND (reference sequence). V lost 3 bases, J lost 0 bases, and 11 bases lay in between. The CDR3 DNA reads as TGTGCCAGTAGTATCGGGGTATTGATGAACACTGAAGCTTTCTTT. This sequence encodes CASSIGVLMNTEAFF.

This chain joins TRBV9 and TRBJ1-1; D call uncertain. V dropped 0 bases and J dropped 5 bases, with 14 bases sitting between them. The CDR3 is made up of 15 amino acids. Germline values: CDR1 SGDLS, CDR2 YYNGEE. The DNA for the CDR3 is TGTGCCAGCAGCGTAGATTTAGCGTGGAGGACTGAAGCTTTCTTT. The encoded protein is CASSVDLAWRTEAFF.

The chain is built from TRBV27 and TRBJ2-7; 7 bases line up with TRBD1. CDR3 length: 15 amino acids. Germline V CDR1 and CDR2: MNHEY, SMNVEV (reference sequence). Trimming at V came to 0 bases and at J to 1 base, leaving 3 bases not matched to a gene. The CDR3 coding sequence is TGTGCCAGCAGTTTATCCGGGACAGTTTCCTACGAGCAGTACTTC. Residues: CASSLSGTVSYEQYF.

V and J are TRBV5-6 and TRBJ1-1, with D perhaps TRBD1 (5 bases). CDR1 and CDR2 (germline): SGHDT, YYEEEE. The V gene lost 0 bases and the J gene lost 12 bases, with 21 bases spanning the gap. CDR3 size: 15 residues. In DNA, the CDR3 is TGTGCCAGCAGCTTGGGTATCTCCCCAGGGACCCGTACTTTCTTT. Translation: CASSLGISPGTRTFF.

J is TRBJ1-3 and V is TRBV11-3, with TRBD1 as a possible D gene (5 bases). The CDR3 extends over 15 amino acids. Germline-derived CDR1 and CDR2 are SGHNT and YENEEA. The ends were cut back, 3 bases at V and 0 bases at J, with 9 bases in the middle. The CDR3 loop reads CASSFGGSSGNTIYF. CDR3 nucleotides: TGTGCCAGCAGCTTCGGGGGGAGCTCTGGAAACACCATATATTTT.

V usage is TRBV23-1 and J usage is TRBJ1-1; D gene ambiguous. TRBV23-1 is an ORF for which the function is uncertain. The CDR3 sequence is 12 residues long. The germline V and J ends were trimmed by 4 bases and 1 base, with 4 bases remaining between them. CDR3: CASSPRNTEAFF. CDR3 coding DNA: TGCGCCAGCAGTCCACGGAACACTGAAGCTTTCTTT.

The rearrangement uses TRBV6-2 or TRBV6-3 and TRBJ1-1; 7 bases are a match to TRBD1. J was trimmed by 5 bases and V by 5 bases; bases with no gene match: 8. CDR1 is MNHEY and CDR2 is SVGEGT in the germline V gene. The CDR3 covers 14 residues. For the CDR3, the DNA is TGTGCCAGCAGTAACGGATACAGGGGTACTGAAGCTTTCTTT. This sequence encodes CASSNGYRGTEAFF.